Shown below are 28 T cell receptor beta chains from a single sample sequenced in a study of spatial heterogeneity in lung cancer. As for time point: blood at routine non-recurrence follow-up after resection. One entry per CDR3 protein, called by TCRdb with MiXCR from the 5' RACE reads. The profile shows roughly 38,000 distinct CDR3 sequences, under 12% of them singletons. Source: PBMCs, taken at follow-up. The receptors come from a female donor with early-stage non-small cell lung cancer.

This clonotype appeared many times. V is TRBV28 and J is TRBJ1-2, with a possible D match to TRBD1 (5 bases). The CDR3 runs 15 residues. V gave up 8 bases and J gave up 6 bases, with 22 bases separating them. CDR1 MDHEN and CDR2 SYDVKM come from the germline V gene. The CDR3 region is CASLPQGRLVNGYTF. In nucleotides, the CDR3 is TGTGCCAGCCTACCGCAGGGCAGGCTGGTGAATGGCTACACCTTC.

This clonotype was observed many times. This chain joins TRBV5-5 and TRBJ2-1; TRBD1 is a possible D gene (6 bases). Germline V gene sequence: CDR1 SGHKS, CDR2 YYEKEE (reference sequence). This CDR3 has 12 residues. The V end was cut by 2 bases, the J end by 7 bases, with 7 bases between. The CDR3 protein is CASSFQGNEQFF. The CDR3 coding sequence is TGTGCCAGCAGCTTCCAGGGGAATGAGCAGTTCTTC.

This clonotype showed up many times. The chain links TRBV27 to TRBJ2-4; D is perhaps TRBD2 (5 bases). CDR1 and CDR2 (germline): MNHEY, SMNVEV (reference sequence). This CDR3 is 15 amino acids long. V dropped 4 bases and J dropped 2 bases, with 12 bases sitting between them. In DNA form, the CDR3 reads TGTGCCAGCAGTTATACCCGGGGTACCAAAAACATTCAGTACTTC. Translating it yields CASSYTRGTKNIQYF.

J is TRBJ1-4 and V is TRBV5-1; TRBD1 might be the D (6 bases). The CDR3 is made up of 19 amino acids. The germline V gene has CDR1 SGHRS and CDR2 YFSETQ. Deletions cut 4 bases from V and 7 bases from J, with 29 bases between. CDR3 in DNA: TGCGCCAGCAGCCGGGCCGACGGACAGTTTCCCCGCGGGGGTGAAAAACTGTTTTTT. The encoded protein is CASSRADGQFPRGGEKLFF.

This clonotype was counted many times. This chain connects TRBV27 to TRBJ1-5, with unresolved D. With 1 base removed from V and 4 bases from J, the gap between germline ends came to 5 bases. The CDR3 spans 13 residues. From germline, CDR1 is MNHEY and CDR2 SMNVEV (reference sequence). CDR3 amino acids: CASSLLANQPQHF. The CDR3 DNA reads TGTGCCAGCAGTTTATTGGCTAATCAGCCCCAGCATTTT.

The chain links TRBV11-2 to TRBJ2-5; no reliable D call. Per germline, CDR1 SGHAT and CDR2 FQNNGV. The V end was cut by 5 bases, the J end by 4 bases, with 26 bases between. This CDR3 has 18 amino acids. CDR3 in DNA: TGTGCCAGCAGCGTAGGCCGCCCTCTATATGTGAGGCGAGAGACCCAGTACTTC. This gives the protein CASSVGRPLYVRRETQYF.

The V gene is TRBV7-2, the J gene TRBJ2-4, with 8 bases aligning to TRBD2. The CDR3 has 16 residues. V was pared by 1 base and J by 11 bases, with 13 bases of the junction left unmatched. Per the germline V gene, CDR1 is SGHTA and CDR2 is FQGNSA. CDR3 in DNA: TGTGCCAGCAGCTTAGGTCTTAAGCGGGAGAATGCCTTTCAGTACTTC. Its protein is CASSLGLKRENAFQYF.

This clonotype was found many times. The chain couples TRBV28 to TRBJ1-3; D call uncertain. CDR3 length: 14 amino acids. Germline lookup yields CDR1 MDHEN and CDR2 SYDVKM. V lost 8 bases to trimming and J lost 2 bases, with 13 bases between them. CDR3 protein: CASYQSSTGNTIYF. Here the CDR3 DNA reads TGTGCCAGCTATCAGTCGTCTACTGGAAACACCATATATTTT.

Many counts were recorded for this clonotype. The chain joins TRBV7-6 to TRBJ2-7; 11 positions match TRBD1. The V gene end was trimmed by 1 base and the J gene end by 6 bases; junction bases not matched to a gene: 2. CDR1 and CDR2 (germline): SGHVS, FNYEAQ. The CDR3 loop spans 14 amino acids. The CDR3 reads CASSLEDRGREQYF. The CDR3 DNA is TGTGCCAGCAGCTTAGAGGACAGGGGGCGCGAGCAGTACTTC.

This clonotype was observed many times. The CDR3 sequence: CASSPIAGAPGEQFF. The CDR3 DNA reads TGTGCCAGCAGCCCAATAGCGGGGGCCCCCGGTGAGCAGTTCTTC. The genes are TRBV6-2 or TRBV6-3 and TRBJ2-1; 9 bases are shared with TRBD2. This CDR3 contains 15 residues. The germline V gene has CDR1 MNHEY and CDR2 SVGEGT. The V gene end was trimmed by 6 bases and the J gene end by 9 bases; junction bases not matched to a gene: 12.

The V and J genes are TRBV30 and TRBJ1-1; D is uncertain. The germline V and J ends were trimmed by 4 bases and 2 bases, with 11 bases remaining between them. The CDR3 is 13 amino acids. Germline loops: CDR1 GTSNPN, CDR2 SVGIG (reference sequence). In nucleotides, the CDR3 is TGTGCCTGGAAGGCTGAGGGAAACACTGAAGCTTTCTTT. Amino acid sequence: CAWKAEGNTEAFF. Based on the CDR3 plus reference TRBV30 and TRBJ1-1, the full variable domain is SQTIHQWPATLVQPVGSPLSLECTVEGTSNPNLYWYRQAAGRGLQLLFYSVGIGQISSEVPQNLSASRPQDRQFILSSKKLLLSDSGFYLCAWKAEGNTEAFFGQGTRLTVV.

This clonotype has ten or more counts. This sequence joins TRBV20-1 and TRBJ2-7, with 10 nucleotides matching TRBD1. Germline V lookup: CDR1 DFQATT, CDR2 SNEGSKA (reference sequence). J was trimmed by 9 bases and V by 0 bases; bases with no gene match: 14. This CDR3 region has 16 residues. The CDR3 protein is CSARDRRRTGQGLQYF. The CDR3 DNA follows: TGCAGTGCTAGAGATAGACGTCGAACGGGACAGGGGTTGCAGTACTTC.

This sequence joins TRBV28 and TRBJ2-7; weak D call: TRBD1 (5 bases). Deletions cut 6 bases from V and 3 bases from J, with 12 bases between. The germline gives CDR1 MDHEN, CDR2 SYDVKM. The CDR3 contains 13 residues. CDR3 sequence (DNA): TGTGCCAGCAGCCACCCCGACAGCTACGAGCAGTACTTC. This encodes CASSHPDSYEQYF.

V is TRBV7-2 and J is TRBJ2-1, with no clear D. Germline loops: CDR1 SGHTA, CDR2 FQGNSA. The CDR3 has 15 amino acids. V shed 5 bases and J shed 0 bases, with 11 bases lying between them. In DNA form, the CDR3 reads TGTGCCAGCAGCAAAGTAGCAAGCTCCTACAATGAGCAGTTCTTC. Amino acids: CASSKVASSYNEQFF.

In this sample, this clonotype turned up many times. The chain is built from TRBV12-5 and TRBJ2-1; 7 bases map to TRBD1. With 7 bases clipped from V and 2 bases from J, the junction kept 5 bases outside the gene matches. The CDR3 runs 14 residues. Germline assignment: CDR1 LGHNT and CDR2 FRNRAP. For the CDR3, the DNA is TGTGCTAGTGTCCTAGGGGGCCCCTACAATGAGCAGTTCTTC. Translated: CASVLGGPYNEQFF.

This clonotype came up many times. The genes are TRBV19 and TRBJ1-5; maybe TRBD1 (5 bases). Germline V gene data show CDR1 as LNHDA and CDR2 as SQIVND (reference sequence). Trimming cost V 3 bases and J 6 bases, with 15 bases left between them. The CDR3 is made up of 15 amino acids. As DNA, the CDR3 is TGTGCCAGTAGTATTCACATGACAGCACGTCAGCCCCAGCATTTT. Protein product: CASSIHMTARQPQHF.

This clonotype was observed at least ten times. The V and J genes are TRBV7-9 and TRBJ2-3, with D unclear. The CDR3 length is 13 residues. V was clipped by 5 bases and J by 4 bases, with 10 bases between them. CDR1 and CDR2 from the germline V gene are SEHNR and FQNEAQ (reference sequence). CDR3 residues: CASSPGWADTQYF. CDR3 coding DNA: TGTGCCAGCAGCCCCGGATGGGCAGATACGCAGTATTTT.

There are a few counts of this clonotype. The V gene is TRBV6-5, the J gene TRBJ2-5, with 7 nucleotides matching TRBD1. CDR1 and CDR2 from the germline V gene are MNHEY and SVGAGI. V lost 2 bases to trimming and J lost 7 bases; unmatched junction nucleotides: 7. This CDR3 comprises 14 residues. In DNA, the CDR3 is TGTGCCAGCAGTTACGCCACAGGGGACGGGACCCAGTACTTC. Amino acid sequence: CASSYATGDGTQYF.

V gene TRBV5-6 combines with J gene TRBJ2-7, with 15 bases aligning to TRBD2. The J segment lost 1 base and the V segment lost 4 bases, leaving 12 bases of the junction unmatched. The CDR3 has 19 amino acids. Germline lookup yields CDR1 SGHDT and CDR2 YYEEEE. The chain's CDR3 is CASSPPGLAGGQISYEQYF. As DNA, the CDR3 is TGTGCCAGCAGCCCACCGGGACTAGCGGGGGGACAGATTTCCTACGAGCAGTACTTC.

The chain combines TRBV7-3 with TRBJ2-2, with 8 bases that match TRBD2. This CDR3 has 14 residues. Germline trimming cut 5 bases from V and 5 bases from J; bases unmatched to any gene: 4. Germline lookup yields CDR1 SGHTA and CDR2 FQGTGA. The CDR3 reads CASSPGGITGELFF. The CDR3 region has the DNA TGTGCCAGCAGCCCGGGGGGGATAACCGGGGAGCTGTTTTTT.

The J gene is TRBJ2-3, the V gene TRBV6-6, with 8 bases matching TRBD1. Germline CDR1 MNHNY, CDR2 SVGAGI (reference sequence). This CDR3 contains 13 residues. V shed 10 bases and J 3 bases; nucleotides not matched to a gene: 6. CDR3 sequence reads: CATQGARTDTQYF. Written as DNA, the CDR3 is TGTGCCACCCAGGGGGCGAGGACAGATACGCAGTATTTT.

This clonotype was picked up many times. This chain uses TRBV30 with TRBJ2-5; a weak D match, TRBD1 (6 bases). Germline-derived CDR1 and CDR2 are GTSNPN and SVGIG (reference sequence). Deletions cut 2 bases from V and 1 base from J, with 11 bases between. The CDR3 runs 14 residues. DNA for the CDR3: TGTGCCTGGAGTCCAGGGGCCCTCCAAGAGACCCAGTACTTC. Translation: CAWSPGALQETQYF. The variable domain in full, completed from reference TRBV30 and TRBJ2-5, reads SQTIHQWPATLVQPVGSPLSLECTVEGTSNPNLYWYRQAAGRGLQLLFYSVGIGQISSEVPQNLSASRPQDRQFILSSKKLLLSDSGFYLCAWSPGALQETQYFGPGTRLLVL.

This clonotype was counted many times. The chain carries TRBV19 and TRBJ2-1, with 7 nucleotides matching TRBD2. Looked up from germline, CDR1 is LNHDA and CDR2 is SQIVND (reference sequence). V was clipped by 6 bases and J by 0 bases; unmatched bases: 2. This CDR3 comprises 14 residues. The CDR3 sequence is CASSGGSSYNEQFF. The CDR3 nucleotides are TGTGCCAGTAGCGGGGGGAGCTCCTACAATGAGCAGTTCTTC.

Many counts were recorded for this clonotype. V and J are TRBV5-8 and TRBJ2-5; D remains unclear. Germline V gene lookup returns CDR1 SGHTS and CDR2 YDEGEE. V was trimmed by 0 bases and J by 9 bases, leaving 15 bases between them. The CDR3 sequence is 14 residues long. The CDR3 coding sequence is TGTGCCAGCAGCTTGGAACAGATCACAATGGCCCAGTACTTC. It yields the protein CASSLEQITMAQYF. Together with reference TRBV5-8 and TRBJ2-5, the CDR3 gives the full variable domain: EAGVTQSPTHLIKTRGQQATLRCSPISGHTSVYWYQQALGLGLQFLLWYDEGEERNRGNFPPRFSGRQFPNYSSELNVNALELEDSALYLCASSLEQITMAQYFGPGTRLLVL.

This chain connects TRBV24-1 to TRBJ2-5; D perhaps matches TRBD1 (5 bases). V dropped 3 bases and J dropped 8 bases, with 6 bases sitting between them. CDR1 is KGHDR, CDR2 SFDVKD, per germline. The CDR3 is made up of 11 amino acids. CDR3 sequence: CATSDGATQYF. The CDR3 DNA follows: TGTGCCACCAGTGATGGGGCCACCCAGTACTTC.

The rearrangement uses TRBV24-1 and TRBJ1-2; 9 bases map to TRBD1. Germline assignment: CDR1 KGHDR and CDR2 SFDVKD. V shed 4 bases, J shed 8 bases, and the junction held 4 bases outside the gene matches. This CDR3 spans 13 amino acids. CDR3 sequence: CATSDGTGTGYTF. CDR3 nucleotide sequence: TGTGCCACCAGTGACGGGACAGGGACCGGCTACACCTTC.

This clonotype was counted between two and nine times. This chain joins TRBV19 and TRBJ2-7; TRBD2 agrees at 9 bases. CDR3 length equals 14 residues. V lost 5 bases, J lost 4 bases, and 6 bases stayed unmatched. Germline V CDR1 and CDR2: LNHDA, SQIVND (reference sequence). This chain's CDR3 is CASSPWTSEYEQYF. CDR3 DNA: TGTGCCAGTAGTCCATGGACTAGCGAATACGAGCAGTACTTC.

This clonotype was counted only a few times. CDR3 DNA sequence: TGTGCCAGCAGCCTTTGGACAGGAAACCAAGAGACCCAGTACTTC. Amino acids: CASSLWTGNQETQYF. This chain links TRBV14 with TRBJ2-5; TRBD1 matches 7 bases. The germline gives CDR1 SGHDN, CDR2 FVKESK. V trimming: 4 bases; J trimming: 0 bases; junction bases outside the gene matches: 5. The CDR3 runs to 15 residues.